Sequencing of this T cell receptor beta chain was carried out in a study of blood T cells in healthy people across ages. Notes on the study in general: Percentage of naive T cells showed a strong correlation with TCR beta diversity.

The second PCR ran about 6 to 11 cycles with a sample-barcoded 5' primer and J-beta primers. TCRdb used MiXCR to reprocess the 5' RACE reads, holding one entry per CDR3 protein. The sample yields approximately 2,000,000 distinct CDR3 sequences, approximately 40% seen once. As for this clonotype: No antigen is known for it.

V was cut by 5 bases and J by 3 bases, with 13 bases left in between. The CDR3 extends over 15 amino acids. Germline CDR1 reads SEHNR; CDR2 reads FQNEAQ (reference sequence). This receptor was identified in a human donor in good health. V gene TRBV7-9 combines with J gene TRBJ1-4; TRBD1 might be the D (5 bases). The source material was blood. Here the CDR3 reads CASSRPRAANEKLFF. CDR3 sequence (DNA): TGTGCCAGCAGCAGACCCAGGGCAGCTAATGAAAAACTGTTTTTT. Supplemented by reference TRBV7-9 and TRBJ1-4, the full variable domain reads DTGVSQNPRHKITKRGQNVTFRCDPISEHNRLYWYRQTLGQGPEFLTYFQNEAQLEKSRLLSDRFSAERPKGSFSTLEIQRTEQGDSAMYLCASSRPRAANEKLFFGSGTQLSVL.